Listed here are 17 T cell receptor beta chains from one sample, sequenced in a study of T cells after yellow fever vaccination. TCRdb re-called the 5' RACE reads through MiXCR, storing one row per CDR3 protein. The table lists 500,000 to 650,000 distinct CDR3 sequences, 10% to 15% of them singletons, with about 15% in the top ten. Sample: PBMCs, taken on the day of the yellow fever booster vaccination. All receptors come from a man between 25 and 39 years old who received the YFV17D yellow fever vaccine.

This clonotype showed up just a few times. The chain couples TRBV5-1 to TRBJ2-2; D ambiguous. Germline V gene data show CDR1 as SGHRS and CDR2 as YFSETQ. The length of the CDR3 is 15 residues. The V end was cut by 5 bases, the J end by 2 bases, with 13 bases between. CDR3 sequence (DNA): TGCGCCAGCAGGCTGATTATAGCCAACACCGGGGAGCTGTTTTTT. Protein product: CASRLIIANTGELFF.

There are a few counts of this clonotype. This chain links TRBV6-1 with TRBJ1-1, with 9 bases fitting TRBD1. The CDR3 totals 14 residues. Germline-derived CDR1 and CDR2 are MNHNS and SASEGT. Unmatched junction bases numbered 11, after V lost 7 bases and J lost 8 bases. This chain's CDR3 is CASTRDRVDPEAFF. CDR3 coding DNA: TGTGCCAGCACCAGGGACAGGGTGGACCCAGAAGCTTTCTTT.

The chain has TRBV10-3 and TRBJ1-2; D perhaps matches TRBD1 (5 bases). CDR1 and CDR2 from the germline V gene are ENHRY and SYGVKD. With 0 bases removed from V and 4 bases from J, the gap between germline ends came to 12 bases. The CDR3 has 15 amino acids. CDR3 nucleotide sequence: TGTGCCATCAGTGAGTCCCCAGGGTCTATCTATGGCTACACCTTC. Translating it yields CAISESPGSIYGYTF.

This clonotype was seen only a few times. The chain couples TRBV20-1 to TRBJ2-1, with TRBD2 matching over 7 bases. The J segment lost 6 bases and the V segment lost 7 bases, leaving 9 bases of the junction unmatched. Germline V gene lookup returns CDR1 DFQATT and CDR2 SNEGSKA (reference sequence). The CDR3 extends over 13 amino acids. CDR3: CSGTPPGGNEQFF. In DNA form, the CDR3 reads TGCAGTGGCACGCCGCCGGGGGGCAATGAGCAGTTCTTC.

The chain employs TRBV5-1 and TRBJ2-3; D not resolved. This CDR3 contains 14 residues. V was cut by 0 bases and J by 0 bases, with 5 bases left in between. Germline CDR1 reads SGHRS; CDR2 reads YFSETQ. The CDR3 reads CASSLAYSTDTQYF. CDR3 nucleotide sequence: TGCGCCAGCAGCTTGGCTTACAGCACAGATACGCAGTATTTT.

This clonotype has just a few counts. J is TRBJ2-2 and V is TRBV12-3 or TRBV12-4; 7 bases match TRBD2. The CDR3 is made up of 17 amino acids. The V segment lost 5 bases and the J segment 4 bases; nucleotides outside the gene matches: 13. The CDR3 loop is CASSPWGGGVVTGELFF. CDR3 sequence (DNA): TGTGCCAGCAGTCCTTGGGGGGGAGGGGTCGTCACCGGGGAGCTGTTTTTT.

This chain uses TRBV5-1 with TRBJ2-7; 9 bases agree with TRBD2. CDR1 and CDR2 (germline): SGHRS, YFSETQ. Unmatched junction bases numbered 11, after V lost 3 bases and J lost 4 bases. This CDR3 comprises 16 residues. DNA of the CDR3: TGCGCCAGCAGCTCTGGCGGTAGCGGGAGCGGGTACGAGCAGTACTTC. Translating it yields CASSSGGSGSGYEQYF. Together with reference TRBV5-1 and TRBJ2-7, the CDR3 gives the full variable domain: KAGVTQTPRYLIKTRGQQVTLSCSPISGHRSVSWYQQTPGQGLQFLFEYFSETQRNKGNFPGRFSGRQFSNSRSEMNVSTLELGDSALYLCASSSGGSGSGYEQYFGPGTRLTVT.

The V call is TRBV7-2, the J call TRBJ2-3; D is possibly TRBD2 (7 bases). Deletions cut 1 base from V and 10 bases from J, with 18 bases between. The CDR3 has 15 residues. Germline lookup yields CDR1 SGHTA and CDR2 FQGNSA. Here the CDR3 DNA reads TGTGCCAGCAGCTTAGTAAGGGGGACTACCCCGTCGCAGTATTTT. Protein: CASSLVRGTTPSQYF.

There are many counts of this clonotype. The genes are TRBV6-2 or TRBV6-3 and TRBJ2-5; the D is unclear. Germline-derived CDR1 and CDR2 are MNHEY and SVGEGT. Trimming left V 2 bases short and J 0 bases short, with 7 bases between. This CDR3 is 14 amino acids long. Here the CDR3 DNA reads TGTGCCAGCAGTTACCGGGCGGACCAAGAGACCCAGTACTTC. It yields the protein CASSYRADQETQYF.

This clonotype has just a few counts. The CDR3 here is CSLLGTGQGTTEAFF. CDR3 sequence (DNA): TGCAGTCTCCTAGGGACGGGACAGGGGACCACTGAAGCTTTCTTT. The chain links TRBV20-1 to TRBJ1-1; 10 positions match TRBD1. CDR1 and CDR2 from the germline V gene are DFQATT and SNEGSKA (reference sequence). CDR3 length: 15 residues. V gave up 8 bases and J gave up 4 bases; unmatched junction bases: 13.

The V call is TRBV7-2, the J call TRBJ1-4, with TRBD1 as a possible D gene (6 bases). Per germline, CDR1 SGHTA and CDR2 FQGNSA. This CDR3 is built from 16 residues. The V and J ends lost 7 bases and 8 bases respectively, with 23 bases between them. The CDR3 bases are TGTGCCAGCACCGCGTCCGAAGGGGGGGGCCGGGAAAAACTGTTTTTT. Amino acid sequence: CASTASEGGGREKLFF.

The J gene is TRBJ1-2, the V gene TRBV6-1; unclear D gene. This CDR3 spans 14 amino acids. The ends were cut back, 1 base at V and 7 bases at J, with 13 bases in the middle. Germline assignment: CDR1 MNHNS and CDR2 SASEGT. The CDR3 nucleotides read TGTGCCAGCAGTGAAGATTCAATGGCGACTGGCTACACCTTC. The encoded protein is CASSEDSMATGYTF.

The V call is TRBV10-3, the J call TRBJ1-6; TRBD1 matches at 10 bases. Germline loops: CDR1 ENHRY, CDR2 SYGVKD. V trimming: 10 bases; J trimming: 7 bases; junction bases outside the gene matches: 16. This CDR3 contains 17 residues. This chain's CDR3 is CATATWGGGQGNSPLHF. The CDR3 DNA reads TGTGCCACCGCTACCTGGGGGGGGGGACAGGGGAATTCACCCCTCCACTTT.

There are many counts of this clonotype. The junction differs from germline at one of its ends, possibly a read error. The CDR3 DNA follows: TGTGCCAGCAGACGCACCGGGGAGCTGTTTTTT. Amino acid sequence: CASRRTGELFF. The rearrangement uses TRBV5-1 and TRBJ2-2; D gene ambiguous. The CDR3 runs 11 residues. Germline V gene data show CDR1 as SGHRS and CDR2 as YFSETQ.

This clonotype has a count of ten or more. The chain recombines TRBV5-1 with TRBJ2-3; D might be TRBD1 (6 bases). From germline, CDR1 is SGHRS and CDR2 YFSETQ. Trimming shortened V by 3 bases and J by 2 bases, and 10 bases separated the two germline ends. The CDR3 extends over 14 amino acids. DNA for the CDR3: TGCGCCAGCAGCTCGGGACAAACCACAGATACGCAGTATTTT. Its protein product is CASSSGQTTDTQYF.

There are many counts of this clonotype. The chain combines TRBV7-2 with TRBJ2-1; 7 bases are a match to TRBD2. In germline, CDR1 is SGHTA, CDR2 FQGNSA. The CDR3 is 16 amino acids. V gave up 4 bases and J gave up 0 bases; unmatched junction bases: 6. In DNA, the CDR3 is TGTGCCAGCAGCTCATTGGGAGGGAGCTCCTACAATGAGCAGTTCTTC. This encodes CASSSLGGSSYNEQFF.

The gene calls are TRBV11-2 and TRBJ2-7, with 8 bases identical to TRBD1. CDR1 is SGHAT, CDR2 FQNNGV, per germline. This CDR3 comprises 18 residues. The V and J ends lost 0 bases and 2 bases, in that order; junction bases with no gene match: 12. CDR3 sequence (DNA): TGTGCCAGCAGCTTAGAAGGCAGGGTGGGACAGGCCCCCTACGAGCAGTACTTC. This codes for CASSLEGRVGQAPYEQYF.